A selection of T cell receptor beta chains follows, all from one sample in a study of response to subunit inactivated influenza vaccine. Each CDR3 protein gets one entry after TCRdb re-called the RT-PCR reads with MiXCR. Of about 500,000 distinct CDR3 sequences detected, over 10% appear once; the ten largest clones hold approximately 14%. Sequencing was performed on PBMCs from blood, taken 45 days after vaccination. The receptor source for this set is a man aged 45-65 years who received an inactivated influenza vaccine. CDR3s include the opening cysteine and the closing phenylalanine or tryptophan. A D gene is named only where the DNA matches it firmly. Size tells how often a clone was seen (once, few, many) or the class of an expanded clone, and some rows leave it out.

d_gene,j_gene,v_gene,abundance,CDR3nt,CDR3aa
TRBD1,TRBJ2-1,TRBV9,NA,TGTGCCAGCAGCGCGACAGGGATGGCTGAGCAGTTCTTC,CASSATGMAEQFF
TRBD2,TRBJ2-7,TRBV13,few,TGTGCCAGCAGCCTCTGGACTAGCGGGAGAGTCTTCAACGAGCAGTACTTC,CASSLWTSGRVFNEQYF
TRBD2,TRBJ2-1,TRBV27,NA,TGTGCCAGCAGTTACGGCCTAGCGGGAGTCGGGGAGCAGTTCTTC,CASSYGLAGVGEQFF
TRBD2,TRBJ2-3,TRBV7-2,NA,TGTGCCAGCAGCCGGGACTATAGCTCAGATACGCAGTATTTT,CASSRDYSSDTQYF
TRBD2,TRBJ2-1,TRBV28,many,TGTGCCAGCAGTTGGACTTGGCGGGGGGTCGGTGAGCAGTTCTTC,CASSWTWRGVGEQFF
NA,TRBJ2-7,TRBV30,few,TGTGCCTGGAGGACAAAAGGGGCCTACGAGCAGTACTTC,CAWRTKGAYEQYF
NA,TRBJ2-2,TRBV10-3,NA,TGTGCCATCAGTGTCTCAGGGAGGAACACCGGGGAGCTGTTTTTT,CAISVSGRNTGELFF
TRBD2,TRBJ2-1,TRBV7-2,few,TGTGCCAGCAGCTCGGAGCGGGGCTACAATGAGCAGTTCTTC,CASSSERGYNEQFF
NA,TRBJ1-2,TRBV20-1,few,TGCAGTCCGACTGATCGACCGAACTATGGCTACACCTTC,CSPTDRPNYGYTF
NA,TRBJ2-3,TRBV6-2/TRBV6-3,few,TGTGCCAGCAGTTACCAGACTCCTGCTAGCACAGATACGCAGTATTTT,CASSYQTPASTDTQYF
NA,TRBJ2-5,TRBV12-3/TRBV12-4,many,TGTGCCAGCAGTTTTGGAATCCAAGAGACCCAGTACTTC,CASSFGIQETQYF
NA,TRBJ2-6,TRBV7-8,NA,TGTGCCAGCAGCCCCCGGGGCCCCTCTGGGGCCAACGTCCTGACTTTC,CASSPRGPSGANVLTF
NA,TRBJ2-1,TRBV14,many,TGTGCCAGCAGCGTGAACAATGAGCAGTTCTTC,CASSVNNEQFF
TRBD1,TRBJ1-2,TRBV5-6,NA,TGTGCCAGCAGATCGGAGCAGGGGGATAGAGGCTACACCTTC,CASRSEQGDRGYTF
NA,TRBJ1-6,TRBV12-3/TRBV12-4,few,TGTGCCAGCAGTTTCCAGGGCGAGGGATCACCCCTCCACTTT,CASSFQGEGSPLHF
NA,TRBJ2-5,TRBV9,NA,TGTGCCAGCAGCGTTGGTCCCAGTAGGGGGGAGACCCAGTACTTC,CASSVGPSRGETQYF
NA,TRBJ2-4,TRBV20-1,NA,TGCAGTGCCGACAGGACCATAGCCAAAAACATTCAGTACTTC,CSADRTIAKNIQYF
TRBD1,TRBJ2-3,TRBV5-1,NA,TGCGCCAGCAGCGGTGGATCGACAGGGGGCACAGATACGCAGTATTTT,CASSGGSTGGTDTQYF
NA,TRBJ2-1,TRBV6-6,many,TGTGCCAGCAGTTACTCGACCGGGGAGCAGTTCTTC,CASSYSTGEQFF
NA,TRBJ2-7,TRBV27,few,TGTGCCAGCAGTTCCCTACCGACGGTGTTACCCATACCCTCCTACGAGCAGTACTTC,CASSSLPTVLPIPSYEQYF
NA,TRBJ2-1,TRBV24-1,NA,TGTGCCACGGCAGGGTCCTACAATGAGCAGTTCTTC,CATAGSYNEQFF
NA,TRBJ1-1,TRBV28,NA,TGTGCCAGCAGTGATACAGGGCCCGGAGCTTTCTTT,CASSDTGPGAFF
NA,TRBJ2-6,TRBV5-1,many,TGTGCCAGCAGCTTGGATGGCTCTGGGGCCAACGTCCTGACTTTC,CASSLDGSGANVLTF
NA,TRBJ1-2,TRBV20-1,many,TGCAGTGCTAGCATTAGGAGCGGCTACACCTTC,CSASIRSGYTF